This T cell receptor beta chain was recovered during a study of cytomegalovirus exposure and HLA in healthy donors. Study results and limitations: In vitro confirmation showed three CMV-associated chains to be CMV antigen specific. Earlier analysis yielded a pattern in which most TCR beta V segments were productive about 87% or about 30% of the time. Donor immune exposure was known only as CMV serostatus. In a later analysis, a genetic analysis reported fewer productive-TCR N-insertions in an Asian-associated ancestry cluster than the cohort average.

The PCR contained 60 Vbeta and 13 Jbeta primers. This table comes from immunoSEQ multiplex PCR, and its TCRdb copy is limited to in-frame clones, with some not included. The data contain around 120,000 clones, around four fifths of them singletons. V was clipped by 7 bases and J by 5 bases, with 15 bases between them. Looked up from germline, CDR1 is LNHDA and CDR2 is SQIVND (reference sequence). CDR3 length equals 14 residues. A word on this clone: What it binds is unknown.

The gene calls are TRBV19 and TRBJ2-1; tentative D call: TRBD1 (6 bases). The receptor was isolated from a boy aged 2-15 years in good health and CMV-seronegative. Sequencing was carried out using PBMCs. The CDR3 bases are TGTGCCAGTACTAGGCCAGGGGAACACAATGAGCAGTTCTTC. This encodes CASTRPGEHNEQFF.